These T cell receptor beta chains were read from a single sample in a study of brain T cells in children with intractable seizures. This table comes from immunoSEQ multiplex PCR, and its TCRdb copy is limited to in-frame clones, with some not included. The table shows roughly 110,000 clones, with approximately 94% occurring only once. The sequencing here drew on peripheral blood, taken at surgery. Receptors were obtained from a boy in the first two years of life with hemimegalencephaly and intractable seizures. CDR3s include the opening cysteine and the closing phenylalanine or tryptophan. D genes are given only for firm matches. A row's size may be missing; if present it is once, few, many or a size class.

d_gene	v_gene	j_gene	abundance	CDR3nt	CDR3aa
TRBD2	TRBV7-2	TRBJ2-5	NA	TGTGCCAGCAGCTTAGTTGATTCCCCTAGCGGGATGGAGACCCAGTACTTC	CASSLVDSPSGMETQYF
NA	TRBV21-1	TRBJ2-7	once	TGTGCCAGCAGCAAAGTTCGGCCAGCCAGAGCCTACGAGCAGTACTTC	CASSKVRPARAYEQYF
TRBD2	TRBV9	TRBJ2-3	once	TGTGCCAGCAGCGTGGGACTAGCCAGCACAGATACGCAGTATTTT	CASSVGLASTDTQYF
NA	TRBV19	TRBJ1-2	NA	TGTGCCAGTAGTATAGATCCTCCGGACAGCGCCTATGGCTACACCTTC	CASSIDPPDSAYGYTF
NA	TRBV19	TRBJ2-1	NA	TGTGCCAGTAGTCCCCTCGGGCTTGGTTCTGATGAGCAGTTCTTC	CASSPLGLGSDEQFF
NA	TRBV21-1	TRBJ1-1	NA	TGTGCCAGCACAAGCACTGAAGCTTTCTTT	CASTSTEAFF
TRBD1	TRBV11-2	TRBJ1-5	NA	TGTGCCAGCAGCTTTGGGCCTTCTCGGGGACAGACTAGCAATCAGCCCCAGCATTTT	CASSFGPSRGQTSNQPQHF
NA	TRBV7-6	TRBJ2-7	NA	TGTGCCAGCAGCTTAGGGCGGGACTACGAGCAGTACTTC	CASSLGRDYEQYF
NA	TRBV18	TRBJ2-5	NA	TGTGCCAGCTCACCACTAGCGGAGACCCAGTACTTC	CASSPLAETQYF
NA	TRBV19	TRBJ2-7	NA	TGTGCCAGTCTGCGGACAAGGAACTACGAGCAGTACTTC	CASLRTRNYEQYF
NA	TRBV27	TRBJ1-1	NA	TGTGCCAGCAGTTGGGCGGGGGACACTGAAGCTTTCTTT	CASSWAGDTEAFF
NA	TRBV4-2	TRBJ1-5	NA	TGTGCCAGCAGCCAAGAGGCCAGGGATGGGGGGCCCCAGCATTTT	CASSQEARDGGPQHF
TRBD2	TRBV18	TRBJ2-7	NA	TGTGCCAGCTCATCCCCGGGACTAGCGGGAGCGCACGAGCAGTACTTC	CASSSPGLAGAHEQYF
NA	TRBV28	TRBJ2-1	NA	TGTGCCAGCAGTTTAGGCCCAGGCGAGCAGTTCTTC	CASSLGPGEQFF
NA	TRBV19	TRBJ2-1	NA	TGTGCCAGTAGTACCATCGGGGGCGGTGAGCAGTTCTTC	CASSTIGGGEQFF
TRBD1	TRBV3-1/TRBV3-2	TRBJ1-2	once	TGTGCCAGCAGCCAAGATTTAAATGGCGGACAGGAGAATGGCTACACCTTC	CASSQDLNGGQENGYTF
NA	TRBV9	TRBJ2-1	NA	TGTGCCAGCAGCGCCCTCGGCGATGAGCAGTTCTTC	CASSALGDEQFF
NA	TRBV11-2	TRBJ2-7	NA	TGTGCCAGCAGCTTAGAGATCTCGGGGGAGCAGTACTTC	CASSLEISGEQYF
NA	TRBV12-3/TRBV12-4	TRBJ2-3	NA	TGTGCCAGCGGCGACGGGGGTGATACGCAGTATTTT	CASGDGGDTQYF
TRBD1	TRBV10-1	TRBJ2-2	NA	TGCGCCTCACAGGGGTCAGCTAACACCGGGGAGCTGTTTTTT	CASQGSANTGELFF
NA	TRBV5-1	TRBJ1-1	NA	TGCGCCAGCAGCTTGGGTTCAGGGAACACTGAAGCTTTCTTT	CASSLGSGNTEAFF
TRBD2	TRBV12-5	TRBJ2-3	NA	TGTGCTAGTCGGACTAGCGGTTTCACAGATACGCAGTATTTT	CASRTSGFTDTQYF
NA	TRBV12-3/TRBV12-4	TRBJ1-1	NA	TGTGCCAGCATCGGCAGGTTGAACACTGAAGCTTTCTTT	CASIGRLNTEAFF
NA	TRBV5-1	TRBJ2-7	NA	TGCGCCAGCAGCTTGGACAAACTCGGGGCCTACGAGCAGTACTTC	CASSLDKLGAYEQYF
TRBD2	TRBV6-5	TRBJ2-7	NA	TGTGCCAGCAAGCTAGCGGGAGGCAGCTCCTACGAGCAGTACTTC	CASKLAGGSSYEQYF
TRBD1	TRBV4-2	TRBJ2-7	NA	TGTGCCAGCAGTCCATCCGGGACAGGATCCTACGAGCAGTACTTC	CASSPSGTGSYEQYF
NA	TRBV28	TRBJ1-5	few	TGTGCCAGCTCCGCGGCAGGGTCGAGCAATCAGCCCCAGCATTTT	CASSAAGSSNQPQHF
NA	TRBV7-2	TRBJ2-7	NA	TGTGCCAGCAGCTTGGTTAGCTACGAGCAGTACTTC	CASSLVSYEQYF
TRBD1	TRBV28	TRBJ2-7	NA	TGTGCCAGCAGTTCCCCGGGACAGGGAAAGGAGCAGTACTTC	CASSSPGQGKEQYF
TRBD2	TRBV5-1	TRBJ2-2	NA	TGCGCCAGCAGCTTGGTTCTAGCGGGAGTTAACACCGGGGAGCTGTTTTTT	CASSLVLAGVNTGELFF
NA	TRBV7-6	TRBJ2-3	NA	TGTGCCAGCAGCACGAGCACAGATACGCAGTATTTT	CASSTSTDTQYF
TRBD1	TRBV9	TRBJ2-1	NA	TGTGCCAGCAGCGCGACAGGGGGCATTTACTACAATGAGCAGTTCTTC	CASSATGGIYYNEQFF
NA	TRBV5-4	TRBJ2-7	NA	TGTGCCAGCAGCTCCGGACTGCGATGGGACGAGCAGTACTTC	CASSSGLRWDEQYF
TRBD2	TRBV3-1/TRBV3-2	TRBJ2-5	NA	TGTGCCAGCAGCCAAGATCTTGAACTAGCGGGAGGGGAGACCCAGTACTTC	CASSQDLELAGGETQYF
TRBD2	TRBV28	TRBJ2-7	once	TGTGCCAGCAGTTCGCGGAGGGCGGGGGGTGGAGACGAGCAGTACTTC	CASSSRRAGGGDEQYF
NA	TRBV15	TRBJ2-1	NA	TGTGCCACCAGCAGAGATCTCGCGTCCGAAAGGCAGTTCTTC	CATSRDLASERQFF
TRBD2	TRBV7-2	TRBJ2-3	NA	TGTGCCAGCAGCCCCGGACTAGCGGGAGATACGCAGTATTTT	CASSPGLAGDTQYF
NA	TRBV6-2/TRBV6-3	TRBJ2-7	many	TGTGCCAGCAGTTCATTTCTAGCGAGCACCTACGAGCAGTACTTC	CASSSFLASTYEQYF
TRBD1	TRBV28	TRBJ2-5	NA	TGTGCCAGCAGTCTAGGGGGCAGGGAGACCCAGTACTTC	CASSLGGRETQYF
TRBD2	TRBV11-2	TRBJ2-3	NA	TGTGCCAGCAGCTGGACTAGCGGTAGGGCAGATACGCAGTATTTT	CASSWTSGRADTQYF
TRBD2	TRBV29-1	TRBJ2-5	NA	TGCAGCGTTGAGGCTAGCGGGATGAAGACCCAGTACTTC	CSVEASGMKTQYF
NA	TRBV7-9	TRBJ2-7	NA	TGTGCCAGCAGCTCTCTAGTTGGGAGCTCCTACGAGCAGTACTTC	CASSSLVGSSYEQYF
NA	TRBV28	TRBJ2-1	NA	TGTGCCAGCAGGATACTAGGGGAGAAAATATCCAACAATGAGCAGTTCTTC	CASRILGEKISNNEQFF
TRBD2	TRBV5-8	TRBJ2-7	NA	TGTGCCAGCAGCTTGTTGGGACTAGCGGGACAGTACGAGCAGTACTTC	CASSLLGLAGQYEQYF
NA	TRBV9	TRBJ2-1	NA	TGTGCCAGCAGCCCCCCCCTTCGGGCGGGGTGGGGCAATGAGCAGTTCTTC	CASSPPLRAGWGNEQFF